The clone carrying this T cell receptor beta chain showed up many times. Antigen unknown. This sample's TCRbeta library carried unique molecular identifier barcodes. TCRdb re-called the PCR reads with MiXCR, one entry per CDR3 protein. The sample has 55,000 to 85,000 distinct CDR3 sequences, 9.5% to 13% seen once; the top ten hold around 14%. This specimen belongs to a study of T-cell reconstitution after alpha-beta-depleted transplantation in children. Whole-study findings and limits: The main origin of T-cell counts and diversity one year after transplant was newly produced T cells. After transplant, at about two months, alpha-beta T cells were reportedly derived from several hundred expanded graft clones. Surviving recipient T cells and thymic progenitors produced the high day-60 TCRbeta diversity seen in some patients.

The CDR3 has 16 amino acids. V was pared by 2 bases and J by 0 bases, with 11 bases between. The V gene's germline CDR1 is MNHEY and CDR2 SMNVEV (reference sequence). Sequenced here: PBMCs, sampled before TCRalphabeta/CD19-depleted stem cell transplant. This sequence was found in a boy aged 5-17 years with acute myeloid leukemia, due to receive a stem cell transplant. The chain has TRBV27 and TRBJ2-1; TRBD2 is a possible D gene (6 bases). The CDR3: CASSLEGTRSYNEQFF. The CDR3 region has the DNA TGTGCCAGCAGTTTAGAGGGGACTCGCTCCTACAATGAGCAGTTCTTC.